The rows below give T cell receptor beta chains drawn from one sample of a study of cytomegalovirus exposure and HLA in healthy donors. The repertoire was sequenced with immunoSEQ multiplex PCR; TCRdb's copy has only in-frame clones and lacks some. Of about 280,000 clones in the sample, around nine tenths were seen once. The sequencing input was PBMCs. These receptors were taken from a woman aged 18-29 years in good health and CMV-seronegative. CDR3s include the opening cysteine and the closing phenylalanine or tryptophan. The D gene is left open where the match is weak. Clone size, where shown, is once, few, many, or a class for clones that have expanded.

d_gene	len	v_gene	j_gene	abundance	CDR3nt	CDR3aa
TRBD1	14	TRBV30	TRBJ2-7	.	TGTGCCTGGACCCAACAGGGGTTTACCTACGAGCAGTACTTC	CAWTQQGFTYEQYF
TRBD2	15	TRBV6-5	TRBJ2-1	.	TGTGCCAGCAGCCGGGCGGGGAGGGGATACAATGAGCAGTTCTTC	CASSRAGRGYNEQFF
.	13	TRBV25-1	TRBJ1-6	.	TGTGCCAGCACCGGACATAGGAATTCACCCCTCCACTTT	CASTGHRNSPLHF
.	13	TRBV28	TRBJ1-4	.	TGTGCCACCGTCACAGGCCTTAATGAAAAACTGTTTTTT	CATVTGLNEKLFF
TRBD2	15	TRBV12-5	TRBJ2-1	.	TGTGCTAGTGGCTCCGGGACTAGAACCTACAATGAGCAGTTCTTC	CASGSGTRTYNEQFF
.	12	TRBV19	TRBJ1-1	once	TGTGCCAGTAGTATGCGGGCCTCGATGGCTTTCTTT	CASSMRASMAFF
.	18	TRBV25-1	TRBJ1-3	.	TGTGCCAGCAGTGAATTCCCTGCACAGGGTGTCTCTGGAAACACCATATATTTT	CASSEFPAQGVSGNTIYF
.	14	TRBV6-6	TRBJ2-2	.	TGTGCCAGCAGTTCTTGGAGGGTCACCGGGGAGCTGTTTTTT	CASSSWRVTGELFF
TRBD2	16	TRBV11-3	TRBJ2-3	few	TGTGCCAGCAGCTTAGGTGGCGGGAGCTGGACAGATACGCAGTATTTT	CASSLGGGSWTDTQYF
TRBD1	14	TRBV7-9	TRBJ1-4	once	TGTGCCAGCAGCTCCACAGGGGCGGGGGAAAAACTGTTTTTT	CASSSTGAGEKLFF
TRBD1	12	TRBV5-4	TRBJ1-2	.	TGTGCCAGCAGCTTTACAGGGGCAGGCTACACCTTC	CASSFTGAGYTF
TRBD1	15	TRBV9	TRBJ1-4	.	TGTGCCAGCAGCCCTACAGGGGGATATAATGAAAAACTGTTTTTT	CASSPTGGYNEKLFF
.	12	TRBV9	TRBJ2-2	.	TGTGCCAGCACAGGACTATCCGGGGAGCTGTTTTTT	CASTGLSGELFF
.	16	TRBV9	TRBJ1-3	once	TGTGCCAGCAGCGTAGGAACAGGGTTCTCTGGAAACACCATATATTTT	CASSVGTGFSGNTIYF
TRBD1	17	TRBV27	TRBJ2-3	once	TGTGCCAGCAGTTTACTCTTCGGTACACAGGGGACAGATACGCAGTATTTT	CASSLLFGTQGTDTQYF
.	13	TRBV6-5	TRBJ1-5	.	TGTGCCAGCAGTTACAGGGGAAATCAGCCCCAGCATTTT	CASSYRGNQPQHF
TRBD2	16	TRBV7-2	TRBJ2-2	.	TGTGCCAGCAGCCCCCGGACTAGCAGGAACACCGGGGAGCTGTTTTTT	CASSPRTSRNTGELFF
.	13	TRBV25-1	TRBJ1-2	.	TGTGCCAGCAGCCTGACAGAGACTTATGGCTACACCTTC	CASSLTETYGYTF
TRBD1	14	TRBV5-4	TRBJ1-1	.	TGTGCCAGCGGCCCCCAGGGGGGTAGCACTGAAGCTTTCTTT	CASGPQGGSTEAFF
.	14	TRBV28	TRBJ1-1	.	TGTGCCAGCAGTTGGTTAGGACTGCGTACTGAAGCTTTCTTT	CASSWLGLRTEAFF
TRBD1	12	TRBV5-6	TRBJ1-5	.	TGTGCCAGCAGCAGGGACAGGGGGCCCCAGCATTTT	CASSRDRGPQHF
TRBD1	13	TRBV9	TRBJ1-5	.	TGTGCCAGCAGCCCGGGACAGTCCCAGCCCCAGCATTTT	CASSPGQSQPQHF
TRBD1	21	TRBV7-3	TRBJ2-2	.	TGTGCCAGCAGCTCCGTACCGGGACGCGATCCCCTTGGGACAGACCGTAGGGAGCTGTTTTTT	CASSSVPGRDPLGTDRRELFF
TRBD1	13	TRBV6-5	TRBJ1-1	.	TGTGCCAGCAGCCCCGACAGGGGGCCTGAAGCTTTCTTT	CASSPDRGPEAFF
TRBD1	18	TRBV27	TRBJ2-7	.	TGTGCCAGCAGTTGGTCGATTGGACCCGGGACAGGGGGCTACGAGCAGTACTTC	CASSWSIGPGTGGYEQYF
.	15	TRBV7-9	TRBJ2-1	once	TGTGCCAGCAGCTTCCAGGGACAATCCTACAATGAGCAGTTCTTC	CASSFQGQSYNEQFF
.	14	TRBV27	TRBJ1-1	.	TGTGCCAGCAGTTTATTCGGGGTTGGCACTGAAGCTTTCTTT	CASSLFGVGTEAFF
TRBD2	15	TRBV27	TRBJ2-1	.	TGTGCCAGCAGTCTAGCGGGAGTCTACCACAATGAGCAGTTCTTC	CASSLAGVYHNEQFF
TRBD1	14	TRBV18	TRBJ2-7	.	TGTGCCAGCTCACCGATCTTCCAGGGGGATGAGCAGTACTTC	CASSPIFQGDEQYF
TRBD1	15	TRBV7-3	TRBJ2-2	.	TGTGCCAGCACCTTTAGGACAGGGGGGCCCGGGGAGCTGTTTTTT	CASTFRTGGPGELFF
TRBD1	15	TRBV19	TRBJ1-5	few	TGTGCCAGTAGTATCGGGACAGGGGGCAATCAGCCCCAGCATTTT	CASSIGTGGNQPQHF
.	15	TRBV18	TRBJ2-2	once	TGTGCCAGCTCAGAGAGACTTCCGAACACCGGGGAGCTGTTTTTT	CASSERLPNTGELFF
TRBD1	16	TRBV28	TRBJ1-2	once	TGTGCCAGCAGTATTCACAGGGGGCGCACCTCATATGGCTACACCTTC	CASSIHRGRTSYGYTF
.	15	TRBV28	TRBJ1-5	once	TGTGCCAGCGGTGAGGGGGGGATTGGCAATCAGCCCCAGCATTTT	CASGEGGIGNQPQHF
TRBD1	14	TRBV2	TRBJ1-2	once	TGTGCCAGCAACCCGGGACAGCGCATCTATGGCTACACCTTC	CASNPGQRIYGYTF
.	13	TRBV6-1	TRBJ2-7	once	TGTGCCAGCAGAACTCTGCCGAGGTACGAGCAGTACTTC	CASRTLPRYEQYF
.	15	TRBV5-1	TRBJ1-4	once	TGCGCCAGCAGCTTAAATCACGGCCTAGATGAAAAACTGTTTTTT	CASSLNHGLDEKLFF
TRBD2	15	TRBV5-1	TRBJ2-7	.	TGCGCCAGCAGCTTGAATAGCGGGAGGATGAACGAGCAGTACTTC	CASSLNSGRMNEQYF
.	13	TRBV15	TRBJ2-3	.	TGTGCCACCAGCAGAGTTACAGCAGATACGCAGTATTTT	CATSRVTADTQYF
.	17	TRBV28	TRBJ2-3	.	TGTGCCAGCAGGACCCCCCCCGGCAGGGTGACCACAGATACGCAGTATTTT	CASRTPPGRVTTDTQYF
TRBD1	16	TRBV6-4	TRBJ2-2	.	TGTGCCAGCAGTGAATTAACAGGGGATAAAACCGGGGAGCTGTTTTTT	CASSELTGDKTGELFF
TRBD2	15	TRBV11-2	TRBJ2-1	.	TGTGCCAGCAGCTCCGGACTAGCGGGAGGGGATGAGCAGTTCTTC	CASSSGLAGGDEQFF